The 4 T cell receptor beta chains presented below share a single source sample, sequenced in a study of T cells in Graves' hyperthyroidism and ophthalmopathy. TCR beta CDR3 regions were amplified from RNA transcripts. An initial round of RT-PCR targeting the TCR CDR3 relied on the HTBI primer set. TCRdb independently ran MiXCR on the multiplex PCR reads; one entry per CDR3 protein. The repertoire has 500,000 to 750,000 distinct CDR3 sequences, around a sixth of them found once; the top ten carry around 7.8%. Sequenced sample: blood. These receptors were taken from a woman younger than 45 with Graves' hyperthyroidism.

Many counts were recorded for this clonotype. V is TRBV12-3 or TRBV12-4 and J is TRBJ2-1; 11 nucleotides align to TRBD2. Unmatched junction bases numbered 4, after V lost 6 bases and J lost 6 bases. The CDR3 has 14 residues. The CDR3 nucleotides read TGTGCCAGCAGCCTAGCGGGAGGATTCAATGAGCAGTTCTTC. Encoded protein: CASSLAGGFNEQFF.

This clonotype was picked up many times. The rearrangement uses TRBV28 and TRBJ2-6; D remains ambiguous. Germline V gene sequence: CDR1 MDHEN, CDR2 SYDVKM. V was trimmed by 7 bases and J by 0 bases, leaving 13 bases between them. This CDR3 is built from 16 residues. CDR3 protein: CASMRHASSGANVLTF. The CDR3 region has the DNA TGTGCCAGCATGAGGCACGCTTCCTCTGGGGCCAACGTCCTGACTTTC.

The chain couples TRBV12-3 or TRBV12-4 to TRBJ1-5; TRBD1 matches at 7 bases. After removal of 4 bases from V and 4 bases from J, the junction contained 7 bases not matched to a gene. This CDR3 has 15 residues. CDR3 coding DNA: TGTGCCAGCAGTTCATCCGGACAGGTTAATCAGCCCCAGCATTTT. Its protein is CASSSSGQVNQPQHF.

The J gene is TRBJ2-7, the V gene TRBV5-1; 7 bases fit TRBD1. V was pared by 4 bases and J by 3 bases, with 10 bases of the junction left unmatched. CDR3 size: 15 residues. Germline V gene sequence: CDR1 SGHRS, CDR2 YFSETQ. CDR3 in DNA: TGCGCCAGCAGCAGAGGGACAGTGGGGGACTACGAGCAGTACTTC. It encodes CASSRGTVGDYEQYF.